The following is a T cell receptor (beta chain) sequence with its context. By how much of the sample it makes up, this clone is medium-sized (0.01 to 0.1%). Its antigen is unknown. Base qualities are not provided; no much larger clone lies one nucleotide away. Before undergoing thyroid surgery, none of the patients had been given any kind of treatment. Using T-cell receptor beta sequencing, the researchers looked back retrospectively at clinical samples from patients, gathered between about 2012 and 2018. The sample comes from a study of metastatic and nonmetastatic thyroid tumors (dated by TCRdb to about 2020). Describing the broader study: The researchers compared repertoires between peripheral blood samples and tumor or nodule tissue samples from patients with malignant or benign thyroid disease. The research as a whole found: In both blood and tumor samples, TCR beta diversity was reported to be significantly higher in malignant tumors than in benign nodules.

Preparation of the library involved PCR. TCRdb records Illumina HiSeq 4000 as the sequencer. High-throughput sequencing was used to profile the CDR3 region of the TCR beta-chain in every patient. Concerning the study's data processing: The researchers built a classifier to tell apart papillary thyroid cancer patients with distant metastasis, based on CDR3 differences among clinicopathological groups. Repertoire diversity was assessed with the Shannon index, and tumor-blood repertoire similarity with the Morisita-Horn index. The raw public reads went through TCRdb reprocessing: fastp at Q25, MiXCR clone calling, in-frame beta chains kept. TCRdb's processing, not the authors', yielded these V and J calls. The sample records about 25,000 clones, roughly 22% of which are singletons. The biggest ten clones account for about 4.6% of the sample. Measured from the cysteine to the phenylalanine, the CDR3 is 9 residues long. Of all the DNA, just the CDR3 is kept, 27 bases in frame from base 1. CDR1 and CDR2 were assigned from the germline V gene (reference sequence) as DFQATT and SNEGSKA.

The sample comprised adjacent normal tissue. This TCR came from a female donor with papillary thyroid cancer or a benign thyroid nodule (not recorded which). Some clones in this sample may be carry-over from other donors' samples. Recombination connected TRBV20-1 to TRBJ1-1, and TRBD1 may be the D gene, going by 6 matching bases. The nucleotides read TGCAGGGGGGGGCGTGAAGCTTTCTTT. Its protein product is CRGGREAFF.